This T cell receptor (beta chain) was recorded in a study of identical twins. Study-level findings and limits: Where out-of-frame alpha sequences were twin-shared, they showed excess low generation probability. Models, which agreed with sharing between unrelated individuals, nonetheless underestimated the out-of-frame TCR alpha sharing seen in monozygotic twins.

CDR1 is MNHNS, CDR2 SASEGT, per germline. V shed 5 bases, J shed 12 bases, and the junction held 12 bases outside the gene matches. The CDR3 is made up of 14 amino acids. Turning to this clonotype: Its antigen is undetermined.

Healthy Caucasians made up all donors. TCRdb called the 5' RACE reads again in MiXCR, with one record for every CDR3 protein. Of 450,000 or so distinct CDR3 sequences in the sample, over 12% were seen once. A further study also used this sample, focusing on yellow fever vaccine responses in identical twins.

Sequenced sample: CD4+ T cells sorted from blood. This receptor was obtained from a woman aged 18-29 years in good health. The chain combines TRBV6-1 with TRBJ2-7; TRBD2 aligns across 11 bases. DNA for the CDR3: TGTGCCAGCAGTCCACTAGCGGGGGACGGACGAGCGTACTTC. This sequence encodes CASSPLAGDGRAYF.